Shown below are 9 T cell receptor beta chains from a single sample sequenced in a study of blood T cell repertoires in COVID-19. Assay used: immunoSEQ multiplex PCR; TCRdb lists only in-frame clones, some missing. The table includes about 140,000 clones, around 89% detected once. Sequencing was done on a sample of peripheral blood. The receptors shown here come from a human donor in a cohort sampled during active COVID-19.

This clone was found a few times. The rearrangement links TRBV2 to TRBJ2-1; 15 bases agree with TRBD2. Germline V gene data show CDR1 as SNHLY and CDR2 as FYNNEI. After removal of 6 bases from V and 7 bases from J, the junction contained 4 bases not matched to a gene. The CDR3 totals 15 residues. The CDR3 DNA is TGTGCCAGCAGAGGACTAGCGGGGGGGCCAAATGAGCAGTTCTTC. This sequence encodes CASRGLAGGPNEQFF. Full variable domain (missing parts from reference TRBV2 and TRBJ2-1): EPEVTQTPSHQVTQMGQEVILRCVPISNHLYFYWYRQILGQKVEFLVSFYNNEISEKSEIFDDQFSVERPDGSNFTLKIRSTKLEDSAMYFCASRGLAGGPNEQFFGPGTRLTVL.

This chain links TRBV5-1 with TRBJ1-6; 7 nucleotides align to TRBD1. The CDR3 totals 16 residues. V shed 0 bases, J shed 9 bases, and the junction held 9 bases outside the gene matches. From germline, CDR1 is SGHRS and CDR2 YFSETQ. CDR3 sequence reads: CASSLGRGTGVSPLHF. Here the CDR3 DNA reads TGCGCCAGCAGCTTGGGGAGGGGCACAGGGGTTTCACCCCTCCACTTT.

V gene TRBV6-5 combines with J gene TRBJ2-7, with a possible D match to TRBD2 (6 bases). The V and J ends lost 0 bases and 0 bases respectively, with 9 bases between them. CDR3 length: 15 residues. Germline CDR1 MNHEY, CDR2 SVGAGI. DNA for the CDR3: TGTGCCAGCAGTTACTCGGGGACTCACTCCTACGAGCAGTACTTC. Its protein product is CASSYSGTHSYEQYF.

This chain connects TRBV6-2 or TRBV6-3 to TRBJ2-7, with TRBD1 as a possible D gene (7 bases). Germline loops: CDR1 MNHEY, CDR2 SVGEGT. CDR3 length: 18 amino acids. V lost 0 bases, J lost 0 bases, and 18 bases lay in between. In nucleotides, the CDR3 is TGTGCCAGCAGTTACTCGACGGACCGGGGGACAGTCTCCTACGAGCAGTACTTC. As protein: CASSYSTDRGTVSYEQYF.

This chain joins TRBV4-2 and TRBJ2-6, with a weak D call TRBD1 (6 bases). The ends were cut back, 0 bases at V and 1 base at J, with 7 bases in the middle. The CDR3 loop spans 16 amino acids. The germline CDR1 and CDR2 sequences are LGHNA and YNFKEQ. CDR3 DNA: TGTGCCAGCAGCCAAGAAAGGGGGTCTGGGGCCAACGTCCTGACTTTC. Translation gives CASSQERGSGANVLTF.

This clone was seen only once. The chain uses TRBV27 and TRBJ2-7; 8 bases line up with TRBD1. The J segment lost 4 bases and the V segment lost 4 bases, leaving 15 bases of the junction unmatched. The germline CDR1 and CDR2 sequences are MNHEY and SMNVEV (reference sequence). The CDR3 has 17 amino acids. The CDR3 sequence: CASSSRLDRGPSYEQYF. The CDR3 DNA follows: TGTGCCAGCAGTTCCCGCTTAGACAGGGGCCCGTCTTACGAGCAGTACTTC.

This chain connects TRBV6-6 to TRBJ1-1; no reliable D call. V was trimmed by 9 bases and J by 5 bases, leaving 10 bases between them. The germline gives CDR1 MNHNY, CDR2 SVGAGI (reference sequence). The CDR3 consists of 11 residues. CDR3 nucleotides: TGTGCCAGTCTAACCGGGACTGAAGCTTTCTTT. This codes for CASLTGTEAFF.

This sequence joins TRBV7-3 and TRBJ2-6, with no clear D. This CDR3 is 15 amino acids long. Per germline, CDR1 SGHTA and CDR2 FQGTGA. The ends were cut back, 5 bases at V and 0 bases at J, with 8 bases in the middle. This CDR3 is CASSQVHSGANVLTF. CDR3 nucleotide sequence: TGTGCCAGCAGCCAGGTCCACTCTGGGGCCAACGTCCTGACTTTC.

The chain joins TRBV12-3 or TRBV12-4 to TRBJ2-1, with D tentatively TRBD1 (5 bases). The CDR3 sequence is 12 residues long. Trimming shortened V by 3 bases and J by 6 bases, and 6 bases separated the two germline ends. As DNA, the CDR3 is TGTGCCAGCAGTTTGGGGCTCAATGAGCAGTTCTTC. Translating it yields CASSLGLNEQFF.